The entry below describes one TCR beta chain. There is no known antigen for this receptor. The record has no base qualities; no much larger clone is one base away. Whole blood was collected in K2EDTA tubes by collaborating institutions according to the institutions' own protocols. Collaborator samples were shipped for TCRbeta analysis as frozen whole blood, isolated PBMCs, or DNA extracted from either sample type. The immunoSEQ Assay, a bias-controlled multiplex PCR, was used to amplify TCRbeta CDR3 regions from genomic DNA. The authors processed their data as follows. Nucleated cell counts per sample were estimated from amplification of reference gene primers within the assay. To quantify the absolute abundance of each unique TCRbeta CDR3 rearrangement, sequence reads were collapsed and filtered. Productive Simpson clonality was computed per sample as the square root of Simpson's diversity index over productive rearrangements. TCRdb obtained this table from immuneACCESS and retained in-frame rearrangements with V and J assigned. These tables miss some clones; where compared with another copy, unresolved V genes account for less than half of the shortfall, and the remainder is unexplained. For V, J and clone size, that table is used; D and trimming come from the DNA. This sample gives 25,000 to 35,000 clones in total; roughly nine tenths of them show up just once. In total, the top ten clones hold roughly 5.7% of the sample.

This sample stems from a study of blood T cell repertoires in COVID-19 (TCRdb year 2020). For the wider study: Samples covering the acute and convalescent phases of COVID-19 were provided by collaborators in the United States, Italy and Spain. A de-identified subject ID, COVID-19 status, age in years and sex were almost always included in the sample metadata. HLA class I and class II types, where available, came from metadata supplied by the sample provider rather than from assay-based typing. The repertoires were released in a freely available public database meant as a resource for research on the immune response to SARS-CoV-2. Subjects who had been exposed to COVID-19, were actively infected with it, or had recovered from it provided the deeply sampled blood TCRbeta repertoires that made up the dataset. Samples were obtained from the ongoing ImmuneRACE study (first 160 participants) and from over a thousand subjects provided by 6 global collaborators. The material from the prospective study consisted of cDNA or gDNA derived from T cells, B-cell-depleted T cells, or PBMCs.

Broad study findings and their caveats: The amount of clinical and demographic metadata varied by source and participant and was provided uncurated.

The clonotype comes from a human donor in a cohort sampled during active COVID-19. Source material: peripheral blood.

The CDR3: CASKASGGLNEQFF. The nucleotide sequence reads TGTGCCAGTAAAGCTAGCGGGGGGTTAAATGAGCAGTTCTTC. This sequence uses TRBV19 and TRBJ2-1, and 11 junction bases match TRBD2. CDR1 and CDR2, looked up from the germline V gene (reference sequence), are LNHDA and SQIVND. Trimming takes 7 bases off V and 7 bases off J; junction bases not matched to a gene: 6. Measured from the cysteine to the phenylalanine, the CDR3 is 14 residues long. Kept here is only the CDR3 DNA, which spans 42 bases and is read in frame from base 1. Outside the CDR3, residues come from the reference TRBV19 and TRBJ2-1 proteins, so the full variable domain is: DGGITQSPKYLFRKEGQNVTLSCEQNLNHDAMYWYRQDPGQGLRLIYYSQIVNDFQKGDIAEGYSVSREKKESFPLTVTSAQKNPTAFYLCASKASGGLNEQFFGPGTRLTVL.